Below are 10 T cell receptor beta chains sequenced from a single sample in a study of blood T cell repertoires in COVID-19. Some clones are missing from TCRdb's copy, which holds only in-frame ones; the method was immunoSEQ multiplex PCR. The profile covers roughly 200,000 clones, with 88% appearing a single time and 1.5% to 2% taken by the ten largest. The source material was peripheral blood. The receptors originated from a man between 18 and 29 years old with active or convalescent COVID-19.

CDR3 DNA sequence: TGCGCCAGCAGCCAAGATCGACAGGGCGAAGCTTTCTTT. It is translated as CASSQDRQGEAFF. The chain recombines TRBV4-3 with TRBJ1-1; 7 bases are a match to TRBD1. V gave up 0 bases and J gave up 8 bases; unmatched junction bases: 3. CDR3 length equals 13 residues. Germline V CDR1 and CDR2: LGHNA, YSLEER.

The chain combines TRBV28 with TRBJ1-6, with D unresolved. V was trimmed by 2 bases and J by 7 bases, leaving 21 bases between them. This CDR3 has 18 residues. Germline assignment: CDR1 MDHEN and CDR2 SYDVKM. CDR3 in amino acids: CASSLGSLTRGRNSPLHF. The CDR3 coding sequence is TGTGCCAGCAGTTTAGGATCCCTGACCCGAGGTCGGAATTCACCCCTCCACTTT.

The chain is built from TRBV19 and TRBJ1-3; D is ambiguous. CDR1 and CDR2 from the germline V gene are LNHDA and SQIVND (reference sequence). The CDR3 has 15 residues. V gave up 4 bases and J gave up 1 base, with 11 bases separating them. CDR3 protein: CASSTGVTSGNTIYF. Here the CDR3 DNA reads TGTGCCAGTAGTACCGGGGTTACTTCTGGAAACACCATATATTTT.

The chain carries TRBV4-1 and TRBJ1-5, with 10 bases identical to TRBD1. Germline V CDR1 and CDR2: MGHRA, YSYEKL. Trimming cost V 1 base and J 2 bases; bases outside gene matches: 2. CDR3 length: 16 residues. The CDR3 DNA reads as TGCGCCAGCAGCCAAGGACAGGGGGCGCGCAATCAGCCCCAGCATTTT. As protein: CASSQGQGARNQPQHF.

This clone was detected once. This rearrangement joins TRBV21-1 to TRBJ2-2; TRBD2 is the table's D call and was not checked against the DNA. TRBV21-1 is a pseudogene segment. CDR3 length equals 16 residues. The CDR3 region has the DNA TGTGCCTGGCCTCTAATAGCGGGGCCATCCGTCGGGGAGCTGTTTTTT. It translates to CAWPLIAGPSVGELFF.

V and J are TRBV3-1 (or the pseudogene TRBV3-2) and TRBJ1-3; no clear D. The CDR3 is 14 amino acids. V was shortened by 0 bases and J by 2 bases, with 5 bases between the two germline ends. Germline loops: CDR1 LGHDT, CDR2 YNNKEL (reference sequence). CDR3 loop: CASSQDRTGNTIYF. Written as DNA, the CDR3 is TGTGCCAGCAGCCAAGATCGTACTGGAAACACCATATATTTT.

The CDR3 loop reads CASSWTGTDSGNTIYF. CDR3 in DNA: TGTGCCAGCAGCTGGACCGGGACAGACTCTGGAAACACCATATATTTT. J is TRBJ1-3 and V is TRBV7-2, with 7 bases matching TRBD1. Germline CDR1 and CDR2: SGHTA and FQGNSA. The CDR3 sequence is 16 residues long. The junction had 6 bases not matched to a gene; V was cut back by 4 bases and J by 0 bases.

The chain uses TRBV10-3 and TRBJ2-1, with 12 positions matching TRBD1. Germline loops: CDR1 ENHRY, CDR2 SYGVKD. Trimming took 5 bases from V and 9 from J; bases not matched to a gene: 5. The CDR3 has 14 residues. CDR3 in DNA: TGTGCCATCAGTAAGGGACAGGGGGCATTTGAGCAGTTCTTC. This translates into CAISKGQGAFEQFF.

The chain combines TRBV9 with TRBJ1-1; D gene uncertain. V was shortened by 0 bases and J by 4 bases, with 13 bases between the two germline ends. Germline loops: CDR1 SGDLS, CDR2 YYNGEE. The CDR3 length is 15 residues. The CDR3 protein is CASSVASGVGTEAFF. The CDR3 DNA is TGTGCCAGCAGCGTAGCTAGCGGGGTGGGCACTGAAGCTTTCTTT.

This chain connects TRBV5-1 to TRBJ2-2; TRBD1 aligns across 9 bases. The trim removed 1 base at V and 7 bases at J, leaving 5 bases unmatched. The germline V gene has CDR1 SGHRS and CDR2 YFSETQ. There are 15 residues in the CDR3. The CDR3 bases are TGCGCCAGCAGCTTGAGGACAGGGGATGGCGGGGAGCTGTTTTTT. Translating it yields CASSLRTGDGGELFF.